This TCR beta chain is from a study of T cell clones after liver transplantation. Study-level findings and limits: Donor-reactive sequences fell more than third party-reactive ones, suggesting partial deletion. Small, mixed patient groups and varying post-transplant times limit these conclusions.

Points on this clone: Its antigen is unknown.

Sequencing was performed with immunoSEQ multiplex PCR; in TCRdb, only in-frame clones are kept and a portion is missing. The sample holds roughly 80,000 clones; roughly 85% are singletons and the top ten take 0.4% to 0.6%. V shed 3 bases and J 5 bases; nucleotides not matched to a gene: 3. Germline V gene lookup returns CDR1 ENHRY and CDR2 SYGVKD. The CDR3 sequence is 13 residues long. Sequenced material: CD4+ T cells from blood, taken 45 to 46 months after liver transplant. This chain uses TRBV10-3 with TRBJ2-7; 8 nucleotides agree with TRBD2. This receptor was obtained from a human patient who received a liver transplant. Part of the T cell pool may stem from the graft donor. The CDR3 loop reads CAISEAGEDEQYF. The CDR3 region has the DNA TGTGCCATCAGTGAAGCGGGGGAGGACGAGCAGTACTTC.